This TCR beta chain was identified in a study of shared clonotypes between healthy human individuals. CD45RO negativity and positive selection for CCR7 defined naive CD8 cells, a population that excluded terminally differentiated effector memory CD45RA+ cells. Assay: immunoSEQ multiplex PCR; the TCRdb copy retains only in-frame clones and omits some. The table records around 2.1 million clones, roughly 91% of them present only once. This TCR was recovered from a man aged 18 to 30 in good health. Some clones in this sample may be carry-over from other donors' samples. The source material was naive CD8+ T cells from PBMCs.

CDR3 amino acids: CASSLTPGQYNEQFF. In nucleotides, the CDR3 is TGTGCCAGCAGTTTGACCCCGGGGCAGTACAATGAGCAGTTCTTC. The rearrangement joins TRBV6-5 to TRBJ2-1, with D tentatively TRBD1 or TRBD2 (5 bases each). V gave up 4 bases and J gave up 4 bases, with 14 bases separating them. CDR3 size: 15 residues. Germline assignment: CDR1 MNHEY and CDR2 SVGAGI.